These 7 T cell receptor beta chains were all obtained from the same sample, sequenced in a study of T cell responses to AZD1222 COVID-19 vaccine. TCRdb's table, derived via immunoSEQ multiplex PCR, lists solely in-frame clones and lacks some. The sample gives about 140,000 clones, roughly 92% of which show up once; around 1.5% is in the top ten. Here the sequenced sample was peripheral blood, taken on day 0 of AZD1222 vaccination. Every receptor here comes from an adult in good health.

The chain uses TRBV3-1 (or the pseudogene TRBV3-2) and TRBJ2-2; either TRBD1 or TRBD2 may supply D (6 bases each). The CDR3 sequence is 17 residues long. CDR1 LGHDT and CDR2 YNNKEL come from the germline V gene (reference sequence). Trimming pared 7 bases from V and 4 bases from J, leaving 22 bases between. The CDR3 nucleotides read TGTGCCAGCAACAGACAGGAGGGGAGTGTGTCCACCGGGGAGCTGTTTTTT. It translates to CASNRQEGSVSTGELFF.

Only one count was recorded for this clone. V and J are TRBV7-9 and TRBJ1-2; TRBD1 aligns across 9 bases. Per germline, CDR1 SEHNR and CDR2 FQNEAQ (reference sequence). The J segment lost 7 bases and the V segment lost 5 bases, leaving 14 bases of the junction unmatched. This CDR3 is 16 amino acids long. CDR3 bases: TGTGCCAGCAGCCCGAGAGGAGGACAGGGGAGAGGTGGCTACACCTTC. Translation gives CASSPRGGQGRGGYTF.

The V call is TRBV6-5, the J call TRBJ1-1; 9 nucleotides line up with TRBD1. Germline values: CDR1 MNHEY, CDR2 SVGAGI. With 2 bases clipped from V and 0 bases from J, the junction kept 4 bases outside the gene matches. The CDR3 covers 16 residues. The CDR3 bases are TGTGCCAGCAGTTACAGGACAGGGGCCATGAACACTGAAGCTTTCTTT. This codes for CASSYRTGAMNTEAFF.

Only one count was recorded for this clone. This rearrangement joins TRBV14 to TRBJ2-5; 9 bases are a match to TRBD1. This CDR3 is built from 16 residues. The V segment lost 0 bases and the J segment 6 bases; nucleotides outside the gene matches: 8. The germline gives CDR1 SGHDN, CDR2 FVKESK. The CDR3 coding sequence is TGTGCCAGCAGCCAAGATCGAACAGGGGGCCAGAAGACCCAGTACTTC. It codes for CASSQDRTGGQKTQYF.

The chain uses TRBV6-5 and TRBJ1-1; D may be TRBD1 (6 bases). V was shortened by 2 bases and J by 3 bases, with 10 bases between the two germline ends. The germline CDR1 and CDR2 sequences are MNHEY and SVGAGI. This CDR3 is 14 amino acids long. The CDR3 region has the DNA TGTGCCAGCAGTTACCTCGGGGGCTACACTGAAGCTTTCTTT. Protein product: CASSYLGGYTEAFF.

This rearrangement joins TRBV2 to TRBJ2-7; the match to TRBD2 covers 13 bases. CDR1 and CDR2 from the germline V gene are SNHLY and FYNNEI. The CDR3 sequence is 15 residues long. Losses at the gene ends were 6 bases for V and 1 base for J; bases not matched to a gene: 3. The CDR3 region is CASSGLAGASYEQYF. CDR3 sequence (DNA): TGTGCCAGCAGCGGACTAGCGGGGGCATCCTACGAGCAGTACTTC.

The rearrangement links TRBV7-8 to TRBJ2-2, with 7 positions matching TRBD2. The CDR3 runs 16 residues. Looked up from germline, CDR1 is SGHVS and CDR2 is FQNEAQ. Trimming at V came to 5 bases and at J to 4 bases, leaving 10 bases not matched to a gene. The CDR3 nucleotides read TGTGCCAGCAGCCAACGGTTTGGGGGGGGCACCGGGGAGCTGTTTTTT. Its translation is CASSQRFGGGTGELFF.